The next 4 T cell receptor beta chains were all read from a single sample in a study of technical replicates of blood from a handful of donors. The repertoire was sequenced with immunoSEQ multiplex PCR; TCRdb's copy has only in-frame clones and lacks some. The repertoire has roughly 56,000 clones, about 87% of them found once; the top ten carry about 5.2%. What was sequenced was PBMCs. The receptor source for this set is a human donor in good health. Some clones in this sample may be carry-over from other donors' samples.

V usage is TRBV7-3 and J usage is TRBJ2-5; 10 bases match TRBD2. With 5 bases clipped from V and 5 bases from J, the junction kept 5 bases outside the gene matches. Germline CDR1 is SGHTA and CDR2 is FQGTGA. CDR3 length equals 14 residues. CDR3 sequence: CASSKSGRGETQYF. CDR3 nucleotides: TGTGCCAGCAGCAAAAGCGGGAGGGGGGAGACCCAGTACTTC. The full variable domain, with the rest looked up from reference TRBV7-3 and TRBJ2-5, is GAGVSQTPSNKVTEKGKYVELRCDPISGHTALYWYRQSLGQGPEFLIYFQGTGAADDSGLPNDRFFAVRPEGSVSTLKIQRTERGDSAVYLCASSKSGRGETQYFGPGTRLLVL.

J is TRBJ1-4 and V is TRBV6-5; possible D gene TRBD1, 5 bases. V lost 0 bases and J lost 7, with 15 bases in between. Germline CDR1 MNHEY, CDR2 SVGAGI. The CDR3 covers 16 residues. The CDR3 region has the DNA TGTGCCAGCAGTTACTCGACGGCAGGGTCAGGTGAAAAACTGTTTTTT. Protein sequence: CASSYSTAGSGEKLFF.

The J gene is TRBJ2-7, the V gene TRBV5-4, with D possibly being TRBD1 (5 bases). Trimming left V 3 bases short and J 6 bases short, with 22 bases between. CDR1 and CDR2 from the germline V gene are SGHNT and YYREEE (reference sequence). The CDR3 has 16 amino acids. CDR3 amino acids: CASSSRAADKGSEQYF. In DNA, the CDR3 is TGTGCCAGCAGCTCCAGGGCAGCCGATAAGGGTTCCGAGCAGTACTTC.

CDR3 loop: CAIRDTGLAGNYTDTQYF. CDR3 DNA sequence: TGTGCCATCAGAGACACCGGACTAGCGGGCAATTACACAGATACGCAGTATTTT. The chain couples TRBV10-3 to TRBJ2-3, with 11 bases aligning to TRBD2. Germline CDR1 reads ENHRY; CDR2 reads SYGVKD. This CDR3 spans 18 amino acids. V dropped 6 bases and J dropped 2; count of bases not matched to a gene: 13.